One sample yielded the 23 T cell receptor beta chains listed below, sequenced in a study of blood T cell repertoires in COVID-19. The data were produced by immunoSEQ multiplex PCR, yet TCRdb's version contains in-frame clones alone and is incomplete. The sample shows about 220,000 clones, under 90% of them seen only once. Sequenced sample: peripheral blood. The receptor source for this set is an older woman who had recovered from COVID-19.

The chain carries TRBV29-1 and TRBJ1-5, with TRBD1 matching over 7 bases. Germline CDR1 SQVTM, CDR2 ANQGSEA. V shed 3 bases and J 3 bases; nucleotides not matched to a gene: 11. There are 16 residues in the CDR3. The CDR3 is CSVDAGSTGFNQPQHF. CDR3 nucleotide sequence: TGCAGCGTTGATGCCGGTTCGACAGGGTTCAATCAGCCCCAGCATTTT.

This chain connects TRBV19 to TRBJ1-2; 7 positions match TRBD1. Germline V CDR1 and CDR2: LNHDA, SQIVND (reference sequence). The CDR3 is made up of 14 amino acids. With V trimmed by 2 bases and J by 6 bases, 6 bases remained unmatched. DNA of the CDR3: TGTGCCAGTAGTATAAGGCGGGACAGTAATGGCTACACCTTC. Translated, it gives CASSIRRDSNGYTF. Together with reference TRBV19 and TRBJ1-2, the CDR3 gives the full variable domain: DGGITQSPKYLFRKEGQNVTLSCEQNLNHDAMYWYRQDPGQGLRLIYYSQIVNDFQKGDIAEGYSVSREKKESFPLTVTSAQKNPTAFYLCASSIRRDSNGYTFGSGTRLTVV.

The CDR3 coding sequence is TGTGCCAGCAGTGAATCTACGAGGTGGCAGGGCTACACCTTC. Protein product: CASSESTRWQGYTF. V is TRBV2 and J is TRBJ1-2; unclear D gene. The CDR3 extends over 14 amino acids. Germline CDR1 and CDR2: SNHLY and FYNNEI. Trimming removed 2 bases from V and 8 bases from J, with 15 bases in between.

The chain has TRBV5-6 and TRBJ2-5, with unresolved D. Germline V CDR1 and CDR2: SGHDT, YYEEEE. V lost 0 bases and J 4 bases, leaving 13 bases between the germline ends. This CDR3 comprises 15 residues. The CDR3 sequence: CASSLVGSGLETQYF. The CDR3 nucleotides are TGTGCCAGCAGCTTGGTAGGATCGGGTTTAGAGACCCAGTACTTC.

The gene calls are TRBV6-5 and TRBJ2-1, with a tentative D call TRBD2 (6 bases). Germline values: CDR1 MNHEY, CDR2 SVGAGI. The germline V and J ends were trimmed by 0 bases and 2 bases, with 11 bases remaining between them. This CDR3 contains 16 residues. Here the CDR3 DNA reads TGTGCCAGCAGTTACTCTATCCAGCGGGCCTACAATGAGCAGTTCTTC. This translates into CASSYSIQRAYNEQFF.

The CDR3 protein is CASSQGQSSYEQYF. In DNA form, the CDR3 reads TGTGCCAGCAGCCAGGGACAGAGCTCCTACGAGCAGTACTTC. The chain uses TRBV13 and TRBJ2-7; 7 nucleotides align to TRBD1. The CDR3 sequence is 14 residues long. V was pared by 5 bases and J by 0 bases, with 4 bases of the junction left unmatched. Per germline, CDR1 PRHDT and CDR2 FYEKMQ (reference sequence). The full variable domain, completed using reference TRBV13 and TRBJ2-7, is AAGVIQSPRHLIKEKRETATLKCYPIPRHDTVYWYQQGPGQDPQFLISFYEKMQSDKGSIPDRFSAQQFSDYHSELNMSSLELGDSALYFCASSQGQSSYEQYFGPGTRLTVT.

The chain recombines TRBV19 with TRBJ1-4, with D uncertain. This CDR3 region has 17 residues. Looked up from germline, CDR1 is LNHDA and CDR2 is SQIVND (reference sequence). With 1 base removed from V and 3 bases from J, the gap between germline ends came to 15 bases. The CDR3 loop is CASSIGRSVRANEKLFF. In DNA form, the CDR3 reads TGTGCCAGTAGTATAGGACGGAGTGTACGGGCTAATGAAAAACTGTTTTTT. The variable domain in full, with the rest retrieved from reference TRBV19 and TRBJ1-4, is DGGITQSPKYLFRKEGQNVTLSCEQNLNHDAMYWYRQDPGQGLRLIYYSQIVNDFQKGDIAEGYSVSREKKESFPLTVTSAQKNPTAFYLCASSIGRSVRANEKLFFGSGTQLSVL.

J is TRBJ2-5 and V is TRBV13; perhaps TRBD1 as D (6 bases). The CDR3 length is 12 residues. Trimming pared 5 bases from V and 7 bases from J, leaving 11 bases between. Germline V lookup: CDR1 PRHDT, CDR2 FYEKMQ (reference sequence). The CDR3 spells CASSPTGVTQYF. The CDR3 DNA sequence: TGTGCCAGCAGCCCGACAGGCGTGACCCAGTACTTC.

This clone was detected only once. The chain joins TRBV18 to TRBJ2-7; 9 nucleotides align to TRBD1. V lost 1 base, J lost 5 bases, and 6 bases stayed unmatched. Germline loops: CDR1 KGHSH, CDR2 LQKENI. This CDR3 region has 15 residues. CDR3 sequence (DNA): TGTGCCAGCTCACCACATCAGGGGACAGGGAACGAGCAGTACTTC. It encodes CASSPHQGTGNEQYF.

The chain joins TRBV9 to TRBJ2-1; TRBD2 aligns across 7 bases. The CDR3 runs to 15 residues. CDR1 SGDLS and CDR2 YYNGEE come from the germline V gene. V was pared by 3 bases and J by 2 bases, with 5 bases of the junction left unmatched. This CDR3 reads CASSETSGTYNEQFF. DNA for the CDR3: TGTGCCAGCAGCGAGACAAGCGGGACCTACAATGAGCAGTTCTTC.

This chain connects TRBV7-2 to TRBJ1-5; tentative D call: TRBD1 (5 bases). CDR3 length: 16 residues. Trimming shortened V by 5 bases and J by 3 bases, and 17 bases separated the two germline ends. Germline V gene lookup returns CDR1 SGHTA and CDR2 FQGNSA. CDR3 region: CASSLTGGGPNQPQHF. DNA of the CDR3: TGTGCCAGCAGCCTAACGGGGGGGGGTCCCAATCAGCCCCAGCATTTT.

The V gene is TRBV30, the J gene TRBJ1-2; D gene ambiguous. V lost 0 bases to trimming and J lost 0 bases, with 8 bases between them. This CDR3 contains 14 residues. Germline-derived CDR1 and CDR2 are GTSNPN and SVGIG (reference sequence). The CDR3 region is CAWSVVATNYGYTF. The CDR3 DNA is TGTGCCTGGAGTGTGGTGGCAACTAACTATGGCTACACCTTC.

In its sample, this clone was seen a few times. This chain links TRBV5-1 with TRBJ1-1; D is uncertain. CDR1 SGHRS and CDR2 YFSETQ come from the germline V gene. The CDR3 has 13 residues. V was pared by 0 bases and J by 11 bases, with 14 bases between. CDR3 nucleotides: TGCGCCAGCAGCTTGGAGTCTACCCGGGGTGCTTTCTTT. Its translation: CASSLESTRGAFF.

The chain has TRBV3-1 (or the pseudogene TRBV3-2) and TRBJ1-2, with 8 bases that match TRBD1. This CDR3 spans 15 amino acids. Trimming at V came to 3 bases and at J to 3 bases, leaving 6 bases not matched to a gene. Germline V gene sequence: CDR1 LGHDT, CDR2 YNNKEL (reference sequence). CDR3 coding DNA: TGTGCCAGCAGCCACCGACAGACAGGGGACTATGGCTACACCTTC. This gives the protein CASSHRQTGDYGYTF.

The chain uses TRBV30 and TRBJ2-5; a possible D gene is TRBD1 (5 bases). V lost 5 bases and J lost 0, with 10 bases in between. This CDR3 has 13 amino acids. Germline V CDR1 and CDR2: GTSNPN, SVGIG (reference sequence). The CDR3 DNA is TGTGCCTGGGACCCAGGGAACCAAGAGACCCAGTACTTC. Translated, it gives CAWDPGNQETQYF.

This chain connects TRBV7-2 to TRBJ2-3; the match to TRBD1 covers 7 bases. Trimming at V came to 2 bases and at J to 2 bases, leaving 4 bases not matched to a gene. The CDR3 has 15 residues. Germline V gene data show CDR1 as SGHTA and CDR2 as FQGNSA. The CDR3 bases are TGTGCCAGCAGCTTAAGGGGACAGACCACAGATACGCAGTATTTT. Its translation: CASSLRGQTTDTQYF.

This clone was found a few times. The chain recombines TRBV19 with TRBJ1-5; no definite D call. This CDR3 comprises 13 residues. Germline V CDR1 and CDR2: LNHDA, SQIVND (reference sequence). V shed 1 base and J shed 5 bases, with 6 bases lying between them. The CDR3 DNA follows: TGTGCCAGTAGTATAGCAACTGATCAGCCCCAGCATTTT. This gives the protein CASSIATDQPQHF.

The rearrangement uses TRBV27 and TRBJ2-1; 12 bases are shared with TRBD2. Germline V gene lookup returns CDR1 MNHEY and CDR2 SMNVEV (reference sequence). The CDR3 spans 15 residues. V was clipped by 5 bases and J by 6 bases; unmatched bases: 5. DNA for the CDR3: TGTGCCAGCAGTACTCCGGGACTAGCGGGCAATGAGCAGTTCTTC. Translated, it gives CASSTPGLAGNEQFF.

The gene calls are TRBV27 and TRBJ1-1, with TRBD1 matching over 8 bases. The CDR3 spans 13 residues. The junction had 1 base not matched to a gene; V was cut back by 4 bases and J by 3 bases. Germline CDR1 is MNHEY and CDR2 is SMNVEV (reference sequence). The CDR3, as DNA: TGTGCCAGCAGTTCGGACAGGGACACTGAAGCTTTCTTT. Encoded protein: CASSSDRDTEAFF.

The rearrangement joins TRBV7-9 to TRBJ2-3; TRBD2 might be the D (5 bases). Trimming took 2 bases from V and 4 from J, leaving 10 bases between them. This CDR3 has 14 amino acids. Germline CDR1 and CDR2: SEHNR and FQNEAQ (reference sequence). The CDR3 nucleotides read TGTGCCAGCAGCTTATTGACTATACCAGATACGCAGTATTTT. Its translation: CASSLLTIPDTQYF.

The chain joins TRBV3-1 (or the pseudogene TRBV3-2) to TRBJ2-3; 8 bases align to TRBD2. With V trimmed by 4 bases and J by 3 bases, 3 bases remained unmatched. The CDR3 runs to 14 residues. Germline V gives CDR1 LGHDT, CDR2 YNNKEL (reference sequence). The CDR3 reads CASSLSGGTDTQYF. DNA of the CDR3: TGTGCCAGCAGCCTAAGCGGGGGAACAGATACGCAGTATTTT.

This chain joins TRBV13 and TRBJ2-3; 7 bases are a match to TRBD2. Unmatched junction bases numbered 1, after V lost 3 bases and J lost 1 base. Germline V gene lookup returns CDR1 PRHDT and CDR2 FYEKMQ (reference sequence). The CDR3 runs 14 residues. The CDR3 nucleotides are TGTGCCAGCAGCTTGGGGGGGGGCACAGATACGCAGTATTTT. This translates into CASSLGGGTDTQYF.

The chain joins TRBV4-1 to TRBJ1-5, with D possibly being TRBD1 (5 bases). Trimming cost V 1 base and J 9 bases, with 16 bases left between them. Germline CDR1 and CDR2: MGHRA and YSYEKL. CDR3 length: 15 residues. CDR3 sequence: CASSQGLQGLRPQHF. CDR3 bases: TGCGCCAGCAGCCAAGGTTTGCAGGGCCTGCGGCCCCAGCATTTT.